The next 27 T cell receptor beta chains were all read from a single sample in a study of blood T cell repertoires in COVID-19. The assay was immunoSEQ multiplex PCR, and TCRdb's table has in-frame clones only and misses some. The sample has tens of thousands of clones; roughly nine tenths are singletons. The sample consisted of peripheral blood. Receptors originate from a man aged 30 to 39 with active or convalescent COVID-19.

This chain links TRBV4-2 with TRBJ2-5; no reliable D call. Germline CDR1 is LGHNA and CDR2 is YNFKEQ. Trimming took 6 bases from V and 2 from J, leaving 4 bases between them. CDR3 size: 11 residues. The CDR3 DNA follows: TGTGCCAGCAGAGAGCAAGAGACCCAGTACTTC. It is translated as CASREQETQYF.

The chain links TRBV11-3 to TRBJ2-5, with D uncertain. Deletions cut 4 bases from V and 0 bases from J, with 9 bases between. Germline CDR1 is SGHNT and CDR2 is YENEEA. CDR3 size: 14 residues. CDR3 sequence (DNA): TGTGCCAGCAGCTCTACCAAGTACCAAGAGACCCAGTACTTC. This gives the protein CASSSTKYQETQYF.

This clone appeared a few times. V gene TRBV2 combines with J gene TRBJ1-2; 9 nucleotides agree with TRBD1. This CDR3 is built from 14 residues. Losses at the gene ends were 5 bases for V and 8 bases for J; bases not matched to a gene: 9. Germline V gene data show CDR1 as SNHLY and CDR2 as FYNNEI. CDR3 nucleotide sequence: TGTGCCAGCAGTTCCGGGACAGGGTTGCGAGGCTACACCTTC. Translating it yields CASSSGTGLRGYTF.

V usage is TRBV6-5 and J usage is TRBJ1-6; 7 bases are shared with TRBD1. The CDR3 has 14 amino acids. Trimming cost V 8 bases and J 7 bases; bases outside gene matches: 8. The germline V gene encodes CDR1 MNHEY and CDR2 SVGAGI. This CDR3 is CASRSKTGNSPLHF. The CDR3 coding sequence is TGTGCCAGCCGTTCCAAGACAGGGAATTCACCCCTCCACTTT.

The chain has TRBV5-1 and TRBJ2-3, with 13 bases identical to TRBD2. The length of the CDR3 is 17 residues. J was trimmed by 3 bases and V by 4 bases; bases with no gene match: 8. Germline V gives CDR1 SGHRS, CDR2 YFSETQ. CDR3 protein: CASSQGLAGVLTDTQYF. The CDR3 region has the DNA TGCGCCAGCAGCCAAGGACTAGCGGGAGTATTGACAGATACGCAGTATTTT.

V usage is TRBV27 and J usage is TRBJ1-6; TRBD1 is a possible D gene (5 bases). From germline, CDR1 is MNHEY and CDR2 SMNVEV (reference sequence). V lost 1 base to trimming and J lost 5 bases, with 15 bases between them. The CDR3 totals 17 residues. CDR3 loop: CASSLLGVRQNNSPLHF. CDR3 DNA sequence: TGTGCCAGCAGTTTATTAGGGGTTCGGCAAAATAATTCACCCCTCCACTTT.

J is TRBJ2-1 and V is TRBV3-1 (or the pseudogene TRBV3-2); 7 positions match TRBD2. Germline V gene lookup returns CDR1 LGHDT and CDR2 YNNKEL (reference sequence). Trimming cost V 8 bases and J 9 bases; bases outside gene matches: 7. The CDR3 runs 12 residues. The CDR3 spells CASWGGGREQFF. The CDR3 DNA sequence: TGTGCCAGCTGGGGGGGTGGGCGTGAGCAGTTCTTC.

This clone was found once. The rearrangement links TRBV5-1 to TRBJ1-6, with D perhaps TRBD1 (5 bases). Looked up from germline, CDR1 is SGHRS and CDR2 is YFSETQ. Trimming cost V 4 bases and J 0 bases, with 11 bases left between them. This CDR3 comprises 16 residues. The CDR3 DNA sequence: TGCGCCAGCAGCGGCGGGGGAAGCTCCTATAATTCACCCCTCCACTTT. As protein: CASSGGGSSYNSPLHF.

J is TRBJ2-1 and V is TRBV30, with 9 bases identical to TRBD2. V lost 4 bases and J lost 6; bases outside the gene matches: 4. The CDR3 spans 13 residues. The germline gives CDR1 GTSNPN, CDR2 SVGIG (reference sequence). As DNA, the CDR3 is TGTGCCTGGACTAGCGGGACCCCCAATGAGCAGTTCTTC. Translated, it gives CAWTSGTPNEQFF.

The sample holds one count of this clone. This chain connects TRBV7-2 to TRBJ2-3; D gene ambiguous. Per the germline V gene, CDR1 is SGHTA and CDR2 is FQGNSA. V was cut by 1 base and J by 6 bases, with 8 bases left in between. The CDR3 consists of 13 residues. CDR3 DNA sequence: TGTGCCAGCAGCTTAGGAGTTTCTGATACGCAGTATTTT. Its translation: CASSLGVSDTQYF.

CDR3 in DNA: TGTGCCAGCAGCTCCCGGGACTATCACTACGAGCAGTACGTC. It codes for CASSSRDYHYEQYV. V usage is TRBV5-5 and J usage is TRBJ2-7; 7 bases fit TRBD2. Germline values: CDR1 SGHKS, CDR2 YYEKEE (reference sequence). This CDR3 has 14 amino acids. Trimming took 3 bases from V and 3 from J; bases not matched to a gene: 6.

The gene calls are TRBV11-1 and TRBJ1-4, with D possibly matching TRBD1 (5 bases). V was shortened by 5 bases and J by 7 bases, with 17 bases between the two germline ends. Germline CDR1 and CDR2: SGHAT and FQDESV (reference sequence). There are 15 residues in the CDR3. CDR3 protein: CASSDLGGAGEKLFF. CDR3 DNA: TGTGCCAGCAGCGACCTCGGAGGGGCCGGTGAAAAACTGTTTTTT.

The chain employs TRBV19 and TRBJ2-4; 7 bases align to TRBD2. Germline-derived CDR1 and CDR2 are LNHDA and SQIVND (reference sequence). This CDR3 region has 18 residues. Trimming removed 0 bases from V and 0 bases from J; junction bases left unmatched: 8. The CDR3 loop is CASSIDLRTRPAKNIQYF. CDR3 sequence (DNA): TGTGCCAGTAGTATAGATTTACGGACTAGACCAGCCAAAAACATTCAGTACTTC.

This clone was seen once. The rearrangement uses TRBV30 and TRBJ1-1; no clear D gene. The V end was cut by 8 bases, the J end by 0 bases, with 13 bases between. This CDR3 region has 13 residues. Germline CDR1 is GTSNPN and CDR2 is SVGIG (reference sequence). For the CDR3, the DNA is TGTGCCAGAAAACAAAAAATGAACACTGAAGCTTTCTTT. As protein: CARKQKMNTEAFF.

The gene calls are TRBV7-9 and TRBJ2-2; maybe TRBD2 (5 bases). The V end was cut by 1 base, the J end by 2 bases, with 17 bases between. Germline CDR1 SEHNR, CDR2 FQNEAQ (reference sequence). This CDR3 comprises 18 residues. CDR3 loop: CASSLGEHYFFNTGELFF. The CDR3, as DNA: TGTGCCAGCAGCTTAGGGGAGCACTATTTCTTTAACACCGGGGAGCTGTTTTTT.

This clone was counted once. The chain links TRBV11-3 to TRBJ2-2; 9 nucleotides match TRBD1. The V gene end was trimmed by 4 bases and the J gene end by 1 base; junction bases not matched to a gene: 1. The CDR3 length is 15 residues. Germline V gene sequence: CDR1 SGHNT, CDR2 YENEEA. CDR3 coding DNA: TGTGCCAGCAGCTCGGGACAGGGGAACACCGGGGAGCTGTTTTTT. Protein sequence: CASSSGQGNTGELFF.

This chain joins TRBV7-9 and TRBJ1-1, with a possible D match to TRBD1 (6 bases). Per germline, CDR1 SEHNR and CDR2 FQNEAQ (reference sequence). This CDR3 contains 15 residues. V lost 5 bases, J lost 2 bases, and 15 bases lay in between. CDR3 loop: CASSTGQPGNTEAFF. CDR3 in DNA: TGTGCCAGCAGCACTGGACAGCCGGGAAACACTGAAGCTTTCTTT. The variable domain in full, with the rest retrieved from reference TRBV7-9 and TRBJ1-1, is DTGVSQNPRHKITKRGQNVTFRCDPISEHNRLYWYRQTLGQGPEFLTYFQNEAQLEKSRLLSDRFSAERPKGSFSTLEIQRTEQGDSAMYLCASSTGQPGNTEAFFGQGTRLTVV.

The chain has TRBV10-3 and TRBJ2-3, with D possibly TRBD1 on 6 matching bases. The germline V gene has CDR1 ENHRY and CDR2 SYGVKD. V was trimmed by 8 bases and J by 2 bases, leaving 11 bases between them. This CDR3 spans 13 amino acids. The CDR3 DNA reads as TGTGCCATCGGGGGCGTAATCACAGATACGCAGTATTTT. Protein sequence: CAIGGVITDTQYF.

This clone was seen only once. The CDR3, as DNA: TGTGCCAGCAGTTACTTACAGGGGGGATTCTGGGCTTTCTTT. Protein: CASSYLQGGFWAFF. The chain couples TRBV6-7 to TRBJ1-1; 8 bases agree with TRBD1. TRBV6-7 is labeled an ORF, and its function is uncertain. The junction had 9 bases not matched to a gene; V was cut back by 1 base and J by 11 bases. This CDR3 is built from 14 residues.

The rearrangement joins TRBV7-8 to TRBJ2-7; 7 positions agree with TRBD1. Trimming removed 2 bases from V and 2 bases from J; junction bases left unmatched: 3. This CDR3 contains 14 residues. Germline V gives CDR1 SGHVS, CDR2 FQNEAQ. CDR3 amino acids: CASSLPGQTYEQYF. In DNA, the CDR3 is TGTGCCAGCAGCTTACCGGGACAGACCTACGAGCAGTACTTC.

The chain carries TRBV19 and TRBJ1-5; 10 positions match TRBD1. Germline V CDR1 and CDR2: LNHDA, SQIVND (reference sequence). The CDR3 length is 16 residues. The V and J ends lost 5 bases and 1 base, in that order; junction bases with no gene match: 5. CDR3 DNA: TGTGCCAGTAGTTGGACAGGGGGACAAAGCAATCAGCCCCAGCATTTT. Translating gives CASSWTGGQSNQPQHF.

The rearrangement joins TRBV19 to TRBJ2-1; 14 nucleotides align to TRBD2. CDR1 is LNHDA and CDR2 is SQIVND in the germline V gene (reference sequence). This CDR3 has 15 residues. J was trimmed by 10 bases and V by 5 bases; bases with no gene match: 7. CDR3 sequence reads: CASSSGLAGGNEQFF. The CDR3 nucleotides are TGTGCCAGTAGTTCTGGACTAGCGGGAGGAAACGAGCAGTTCTTC. Using reference TRBV19 and TRBJ2-1 for the parts outside the CDR3, the full variable domain is DGGITQSPKYLFRKEGQNVTLSCEQNLNHDAMYWYRQDPGQGLRLIYYSQIVNDFQKGDIAEGYSVSREKKESFPLTVTSAQKNPTAFYLCASSSGLAGGNEQFFGPGTRLTVL.

This clone appeared a single time. The CDR3 loop reads CASSNGTTLLSYNEQFF. DNA for the CDR3: TGTGCCAGCAGCAACGGGACTACCCTCCTCTCCTACAATGAGCAGTTCTTC. The V gene is TRBV7-2, the J gene TRBJ2-1, with 7 bases matching TRBD2. This CDR3 region has 17 residues. V lost 5 bases to trimming and J lost 0 bases; unmatched junction nucleotides: 10. Germline loops: CDR1 SGHTA, CDR2 FQGNSA.

The chain has TRBV7-9 and TRBJ2-7; D is perhaps TRBD1 (6 bases). Germline CDR1 is SEHNR and CDR2 is FQNEAQ (reference sequence). The CDR3 runs 16 residues. Trimming stripped 0 bases from V and 7 bases from J, with 19 bases between. CDR3 sequence (DNA): TGTGCCAGCAGCTTAGCGAGGGGGTTTTGGTCCGGGGAGCAGTACTTC. It translates to CASSLARGFWSGEQYF.

In its sample, this clone was seen a few times. The chain is built from TRBV29-1 and TRBJ1-5, with TRBD1 identical over 7 bases. The CDR3 totals 14 residues. The germline CDR1 and CDR2 sequences are SQVTM and ANQGSEA. Germline trimming cut 6 bases from V and 4 bases from J; bases unmatched to any gene: 9. CDR3 region: CSVAGTVGNQPQHF. CDR3 DNA: TGCAGCGTCGCCGGGACAGTGGGGAATCAGCCCCAGCATTTT.

The chain joins TRBV10-3 to TRBJ1-5; 9 bases agree with TRBD1. CDR3 size: 16 residues. The V and J ends lost 0 bases and 6 bases, in that order; junction bases with no gene match: 6. Germline lookup yields CDR1 ENHRY and CDR2 SYGVKD. This CDR3 is CAISESDRGDSQPQHF. CDR3 bases: TGTGCCATCAGTGAGTCGGACAGGGGTGACAGTCAGCCCCAGCATTTT.

V is TRBV2 and J is TRBJ1-1; D is ambiguous. Germline assignment: CDR1 SNHLY and CDR2 FYNNEI. Trimming left V 4 bases short and J 1 base short, with 10 bases between. This CDR3 contains 14 residues. CDR3 nucleotides: TGTGCCAGCAGTGGACTATTCCAGAACACTGAAGCTTTCTTT. Translation: CASSGLFQNTEAFF. The variable domain in full, completed from reference TRBV2 and TRBJ1-1, reads EPEVTQTPSHQVTQMGQEVILRCVPISNHLYFYWYRQILGQKVEFLVSFYNNEISEKSEIFDDQFSVERPDGSNFTLKIRSTKLEDSAMYFCASSGLFQNTEAFFGQGTRLTVV.